Sequencing of this T cell receptor beta chain was carried out in a study of technical replicates of blood from several donors. The CDR3 is 14 amino acids. Trimming removed 3 bases at V and 0 bases at J, with 7 bases between. Germline V lookup: CDR1 SGHTA, CDR2 FQGNSA. Profiled with immunoSEQ multiplex PCR; TCRdb holds only in-frame clones, not every one. The table has about 12,000 clones, about 94% seen once; the top ten hold over 5.5%. The receptor was isolated from a human donor in good health. The chain couples TRBV7-2 to TRBJ2-3, with unresolved D. The sample comprised PBMCs. The CDR3: CASSLYQSTDTQYF. The CDR3 bases are TGTGCCAGCAGCTTGTACCAGAGCACAGATACGCAGTATTTT.